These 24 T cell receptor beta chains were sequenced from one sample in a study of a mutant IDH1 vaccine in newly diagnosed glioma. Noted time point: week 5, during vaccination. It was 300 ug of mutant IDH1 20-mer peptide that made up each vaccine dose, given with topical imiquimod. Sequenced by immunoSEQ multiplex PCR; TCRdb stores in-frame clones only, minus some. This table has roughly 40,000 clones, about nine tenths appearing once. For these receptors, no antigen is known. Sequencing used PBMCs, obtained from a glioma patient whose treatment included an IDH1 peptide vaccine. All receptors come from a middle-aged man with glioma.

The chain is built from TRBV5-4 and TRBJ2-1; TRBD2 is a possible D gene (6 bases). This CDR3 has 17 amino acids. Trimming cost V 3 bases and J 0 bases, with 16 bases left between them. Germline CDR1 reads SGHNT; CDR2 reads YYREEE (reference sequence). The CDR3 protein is CASSYRRLAYSYNEQFF. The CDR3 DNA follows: TGTGCCAGCAGCTACAGGAGGCTAGCGTACTCCTACAATGAGCAGTTCTTC. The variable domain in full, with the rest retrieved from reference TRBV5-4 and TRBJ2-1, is ETGVTQSPTHLIKTRGQQVTLRCSSQSGHNTVSWYQQALGQGPQFIFQYYREEENGRGNFPPRFSGLQFPNYSSELNVNALELDDSALYLCASSYRRLAYSYNEQFFGPGTRLTVL.

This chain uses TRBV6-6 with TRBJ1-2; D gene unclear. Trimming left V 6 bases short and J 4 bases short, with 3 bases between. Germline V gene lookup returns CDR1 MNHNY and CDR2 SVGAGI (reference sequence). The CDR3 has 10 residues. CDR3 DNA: TGTGCCAGCAGCGCCTATGGCTACACCTTC. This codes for CASSAYGYTF.

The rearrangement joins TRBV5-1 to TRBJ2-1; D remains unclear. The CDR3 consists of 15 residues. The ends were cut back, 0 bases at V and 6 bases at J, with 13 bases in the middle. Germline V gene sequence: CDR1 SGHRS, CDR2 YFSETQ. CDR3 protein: CASSLASSGANEQFF. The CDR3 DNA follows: TGCGCCAGCAGCTTGGCCTCGTCAGGAGCCAATGAGCAGTTCTTC. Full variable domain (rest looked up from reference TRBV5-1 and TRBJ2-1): KAGVTQTPRYLIKTRGQQVTLSCSPISGHRSVSWYQQTPGQGLQFLFEYFSETQRNKGNFPGRFSGRQFSNSRSEMNVSTLELGDSALYLCASSLASSGANEQFFGPGTRLTVL.

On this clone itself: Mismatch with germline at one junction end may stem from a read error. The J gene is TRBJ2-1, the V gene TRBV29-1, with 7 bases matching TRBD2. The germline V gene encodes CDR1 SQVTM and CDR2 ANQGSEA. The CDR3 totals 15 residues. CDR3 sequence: CSVEERGNSYNEQFF. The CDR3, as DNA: TGCAGCGTAGAAGAGCGGGGCAACTCCTACAATGAGCAGTTCTTC.

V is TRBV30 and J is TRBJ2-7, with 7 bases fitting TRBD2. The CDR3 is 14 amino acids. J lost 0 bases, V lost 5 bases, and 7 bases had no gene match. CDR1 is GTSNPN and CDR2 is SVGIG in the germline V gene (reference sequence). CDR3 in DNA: TGTGCCTGGCGTTCTAGCGGAGTCTCCTACGAGCAGTACTTC. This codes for CAWRSSGVSYEQYF.

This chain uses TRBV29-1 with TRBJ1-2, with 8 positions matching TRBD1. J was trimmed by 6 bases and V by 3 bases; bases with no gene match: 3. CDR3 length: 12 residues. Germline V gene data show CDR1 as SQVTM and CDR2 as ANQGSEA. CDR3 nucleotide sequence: TGCAGCGTTGACAGGGGGCTCAATGGCTACACCTTC. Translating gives CSVDRGLNGYTF.

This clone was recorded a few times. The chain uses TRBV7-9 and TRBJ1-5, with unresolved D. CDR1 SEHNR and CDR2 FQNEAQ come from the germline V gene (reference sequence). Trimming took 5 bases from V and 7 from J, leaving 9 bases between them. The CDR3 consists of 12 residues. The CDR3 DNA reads TGTGCCAGCAGCCCCGGTAGCCAGCCCCAGCATTTT. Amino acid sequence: CASSPGSQPQHF.

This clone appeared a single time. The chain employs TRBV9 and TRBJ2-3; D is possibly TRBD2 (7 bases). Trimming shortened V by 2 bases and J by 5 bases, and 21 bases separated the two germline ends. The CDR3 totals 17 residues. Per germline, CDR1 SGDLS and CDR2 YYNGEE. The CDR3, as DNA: TGTGCCAGCAGCGTTGGGGTAAGGGGGGGACGGGGAGATACGCAGTATTTT. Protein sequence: CASSVGVRGGRGDTQYF.

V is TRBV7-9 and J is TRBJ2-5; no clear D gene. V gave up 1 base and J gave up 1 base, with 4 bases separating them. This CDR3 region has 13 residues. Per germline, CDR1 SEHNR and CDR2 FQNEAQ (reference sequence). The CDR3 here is CASSLGFQETQYF. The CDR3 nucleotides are TGTGCCAGCAGCTTAGGTTTCCAAGAGACCCAGTACTTC.

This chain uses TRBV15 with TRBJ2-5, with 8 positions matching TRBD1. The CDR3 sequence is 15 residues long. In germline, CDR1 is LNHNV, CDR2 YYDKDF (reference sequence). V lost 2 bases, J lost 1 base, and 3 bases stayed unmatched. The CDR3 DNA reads TGTGCCACCAGCAGATTGGGACAGGTCCAAGAGACCCAGTACTTC. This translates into CATSRLGQVQETQYF.

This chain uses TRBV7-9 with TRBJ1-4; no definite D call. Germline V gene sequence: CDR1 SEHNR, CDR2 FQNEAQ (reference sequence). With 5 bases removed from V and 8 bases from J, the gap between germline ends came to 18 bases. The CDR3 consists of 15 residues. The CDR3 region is CASSLDHRMEEKLFF. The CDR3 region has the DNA TGTGCCAGCAGCCTAGATCACAGAATGGAGGAAAAACTGTTTTTT.

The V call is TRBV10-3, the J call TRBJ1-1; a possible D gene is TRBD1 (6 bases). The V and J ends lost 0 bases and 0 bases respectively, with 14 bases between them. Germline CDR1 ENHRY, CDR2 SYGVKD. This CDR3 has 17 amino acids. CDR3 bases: TGTGCCATCAGTGAGTCGACCTCAGGGGCTTTGAACACTGAAGCTTTCTTT. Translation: CAISESTSGALNTEAFF.

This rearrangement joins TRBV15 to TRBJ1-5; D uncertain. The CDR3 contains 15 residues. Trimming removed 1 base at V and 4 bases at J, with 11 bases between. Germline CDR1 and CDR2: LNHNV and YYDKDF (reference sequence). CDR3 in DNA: TGTGCCACCAGCAGAGGGCTAGCTGCTAATCAGCCCCAGCATTTT. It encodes CATSRGLAANQPQHF.

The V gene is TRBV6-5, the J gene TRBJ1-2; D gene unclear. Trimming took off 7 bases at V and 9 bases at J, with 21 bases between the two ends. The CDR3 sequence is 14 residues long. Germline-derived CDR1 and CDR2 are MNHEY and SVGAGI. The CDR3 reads CASTTDPVRFSYTF. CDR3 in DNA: TGTGCCAGCACCACAGACCCCGTACGTTTTAGCTACACCTTC.

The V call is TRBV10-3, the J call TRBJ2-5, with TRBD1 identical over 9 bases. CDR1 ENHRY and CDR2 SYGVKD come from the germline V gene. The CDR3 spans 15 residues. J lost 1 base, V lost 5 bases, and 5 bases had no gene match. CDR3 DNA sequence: TGTGCCATCAGTCAGGGACAGGGAATCCAAGAGACCCAGTACTTC. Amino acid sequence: CAISQGQGIQETQYF.

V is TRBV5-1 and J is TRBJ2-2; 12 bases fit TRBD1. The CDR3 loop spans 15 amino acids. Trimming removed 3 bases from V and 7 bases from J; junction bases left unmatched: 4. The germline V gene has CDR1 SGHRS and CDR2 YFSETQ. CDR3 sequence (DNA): TGCGCCAGCAGCTCCGGGACAGGGGGCCTCGGGGAGCTGTTTTTT. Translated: CASSSGTGGLGELFF.

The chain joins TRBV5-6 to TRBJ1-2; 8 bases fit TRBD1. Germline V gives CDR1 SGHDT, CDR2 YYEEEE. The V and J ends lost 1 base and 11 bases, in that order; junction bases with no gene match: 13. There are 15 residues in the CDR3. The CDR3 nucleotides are TGTGCCAGCAGCTTGATGACAGGGGCACTGAAAGAGTACACCTTC. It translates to CASSLMTGALKEYTF.

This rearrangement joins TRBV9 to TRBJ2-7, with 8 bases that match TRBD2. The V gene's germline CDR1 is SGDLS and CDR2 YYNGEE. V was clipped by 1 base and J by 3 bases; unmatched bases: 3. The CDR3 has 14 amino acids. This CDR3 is CASSVRAGGYEQYF. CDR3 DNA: TGTGCCAGCAGCGTAAGGGCGGGGGGCTACGAGCAGTACTTC.

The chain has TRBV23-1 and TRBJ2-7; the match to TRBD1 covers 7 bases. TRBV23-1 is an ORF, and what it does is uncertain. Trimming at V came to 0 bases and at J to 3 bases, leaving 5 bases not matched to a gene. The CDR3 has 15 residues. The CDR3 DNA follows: TGCGCCAGCAGTCAATCCCAGGGGGTTCTCTACGAGCAGTACTTC. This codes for CASSQSQGVLYEQYF.

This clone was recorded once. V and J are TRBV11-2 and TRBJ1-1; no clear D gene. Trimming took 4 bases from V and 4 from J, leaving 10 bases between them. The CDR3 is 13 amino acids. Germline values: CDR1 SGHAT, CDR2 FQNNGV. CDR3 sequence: CASSSSVGTEAFF. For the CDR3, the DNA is TGTGCCAGCAGCTCCTCAGTGGGCACTGAAGCTTTCTTT. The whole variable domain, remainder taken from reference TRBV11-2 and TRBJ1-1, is EAGVAQSPRYKIIEKRQSVAFWCNPISGHATLYWYQQILGQGPKLLIQFQNNGVVDDSQLPKDRFSAERLKGVDSTLKIQPAKLEDSAVYLCASSSSVGTEAFFGQGTRLTVV.

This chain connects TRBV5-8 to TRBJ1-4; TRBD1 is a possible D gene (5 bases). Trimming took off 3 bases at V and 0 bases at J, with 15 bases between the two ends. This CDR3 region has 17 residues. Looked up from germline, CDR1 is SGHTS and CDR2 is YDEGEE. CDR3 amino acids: CASSWEGRPATNEKLFF. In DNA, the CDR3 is TGTGCCAGCAGCTGGGAGGGACGGCCTGCAACTAATGAAAAACTGTTTTTT.

The CDR3 region has the DNA TGTGCCAGCAGCCGGACGGCGGTGATGAACGAAAAACTGTTTTTT. This encodes CASSRTAVMNEKLFF. V is TRBV7-2 and J is TRBJ1-4; no clear D gene. Germline CDR1 and CDR2: SGHTA and FQGNSA. This CDR3 is built from 15 residues. V dropped 5 bases and J dropped 8 bases, with 18 bases sitting between them.

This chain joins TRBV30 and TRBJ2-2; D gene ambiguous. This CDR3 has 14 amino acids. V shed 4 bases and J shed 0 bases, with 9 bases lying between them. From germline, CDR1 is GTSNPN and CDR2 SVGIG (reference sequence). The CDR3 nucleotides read TGTGCCTGGATCAAGGACGCGAACACCGGGGAGCTGTTTTTT. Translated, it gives CAWIKDANTGELFF.

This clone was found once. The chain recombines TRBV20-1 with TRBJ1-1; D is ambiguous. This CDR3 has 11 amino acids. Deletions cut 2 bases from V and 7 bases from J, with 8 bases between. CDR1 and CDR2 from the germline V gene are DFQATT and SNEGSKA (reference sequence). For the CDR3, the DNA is TGCAGTGCTAGATACCGTATTGAAGCTTTCTTT. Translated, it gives CSARYRIEAFF.